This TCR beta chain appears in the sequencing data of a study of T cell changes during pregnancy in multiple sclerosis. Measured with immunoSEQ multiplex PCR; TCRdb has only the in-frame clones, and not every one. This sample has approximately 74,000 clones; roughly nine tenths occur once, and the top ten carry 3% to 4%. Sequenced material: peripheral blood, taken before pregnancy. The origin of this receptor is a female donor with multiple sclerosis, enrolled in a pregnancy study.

CDR3 coding DNA: TGTGCCTGGAGTCTAGGAGGGGTTAACTATGGCTACACCTTC. Protein sequence: CAWSLGGVNYGYTF. This chain joins TRBV30 and TRBJ1-2, with D possibly TRBD1 on 5 matching bases. This CDR3 has 14 amino acids. V was cut by 2 bases and J by 1 base, with 11 bases left in between. The V gene's germline CDR1 is GTSNPN and CDR2 SVGIG (reference sequence). Full variable domain (missing parts from reference TRBV30 and TRBJ1-2): SQTIHQWPATLVQPVGSPLSLECTVEGTSNPNLYWYRQAAGRGLQLLFYSVGIGQISSEVPQNLSASRPQDRQFILSSKKLLLSDSGFYLCAWSLGGVNYGYTFGSGTRLTVV.